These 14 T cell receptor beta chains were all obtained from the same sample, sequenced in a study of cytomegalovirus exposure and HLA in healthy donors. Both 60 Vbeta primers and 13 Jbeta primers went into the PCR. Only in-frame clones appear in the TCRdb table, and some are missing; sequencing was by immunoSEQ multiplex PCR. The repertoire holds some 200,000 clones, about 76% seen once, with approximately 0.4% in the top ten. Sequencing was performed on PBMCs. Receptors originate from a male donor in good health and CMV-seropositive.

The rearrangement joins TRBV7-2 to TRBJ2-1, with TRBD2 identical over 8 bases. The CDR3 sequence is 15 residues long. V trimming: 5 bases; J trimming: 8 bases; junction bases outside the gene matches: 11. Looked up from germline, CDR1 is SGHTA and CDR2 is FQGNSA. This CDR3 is CASSRSGTSTYEQFF. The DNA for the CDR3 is TGTGCCAGCAGCCGATCCGGGACTAGTACCTATGAGCAGTTCTTC.

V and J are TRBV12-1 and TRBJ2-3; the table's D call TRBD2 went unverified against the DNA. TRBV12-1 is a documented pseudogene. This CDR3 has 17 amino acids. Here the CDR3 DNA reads TGTGCCAGCAGCCCCACCCCGCTAGCGGGGTTCACAGATACGCAGTATTTT. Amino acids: CASSPTPLAGFTDTQYF.

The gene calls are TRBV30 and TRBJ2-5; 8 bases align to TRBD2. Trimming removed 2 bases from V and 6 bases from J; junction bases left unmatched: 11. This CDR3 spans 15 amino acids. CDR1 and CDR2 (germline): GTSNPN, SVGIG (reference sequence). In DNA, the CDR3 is TGTGCCTGGAGTACTCTTGCGGGGGGCCGGCAGACCCAGTACTTC. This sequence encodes CAWSTLAGGRQTQYF. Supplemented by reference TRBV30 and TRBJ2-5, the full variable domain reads SQTIHQWPATLVQPVGSPLSLECTVEGTSNPNLYWYRQAAGRGLQLLFYSVGIGQISSEVPQNLSASRPQDRQFILSSKKLLLSDSGFYLCAWSTLAGGRQTQYFGPGTRLLVL.

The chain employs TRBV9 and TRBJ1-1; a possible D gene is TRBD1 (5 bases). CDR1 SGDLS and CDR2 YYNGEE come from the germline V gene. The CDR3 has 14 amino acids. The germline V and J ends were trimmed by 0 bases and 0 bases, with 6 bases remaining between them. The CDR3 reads CASSVGQLNTEAFF. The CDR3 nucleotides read TGTGCCAGCAGCGTAGGACAGCTGAACACTGAAGCTTTCTTT.

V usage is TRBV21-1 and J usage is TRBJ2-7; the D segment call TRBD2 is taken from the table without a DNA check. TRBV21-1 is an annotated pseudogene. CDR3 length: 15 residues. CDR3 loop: CATPAGYHKDYEQYF. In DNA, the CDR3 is TGTGCCACCCCGGCGGGGTATCATAAAGACTACGAGCAGTACTTC.

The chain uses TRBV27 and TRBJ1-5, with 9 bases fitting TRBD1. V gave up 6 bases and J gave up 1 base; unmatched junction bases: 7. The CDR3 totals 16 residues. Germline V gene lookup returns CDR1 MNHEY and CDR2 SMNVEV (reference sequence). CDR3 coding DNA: TGTGCCAGCAGACAGGGGGCGCAAGGAAGCAATCAGCCCCAGCATTTT. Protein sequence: CASRQGAQGSNQPQHF.

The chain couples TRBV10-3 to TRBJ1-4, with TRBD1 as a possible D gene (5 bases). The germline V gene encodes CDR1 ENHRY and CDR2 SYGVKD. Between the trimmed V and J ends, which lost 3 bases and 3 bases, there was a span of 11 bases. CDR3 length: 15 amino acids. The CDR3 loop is CAISDGAGPNEKLFF. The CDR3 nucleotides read TGTGCCATCAGTGATGGGGCGGGACCTAATGAAAAACTGTTTTTT.

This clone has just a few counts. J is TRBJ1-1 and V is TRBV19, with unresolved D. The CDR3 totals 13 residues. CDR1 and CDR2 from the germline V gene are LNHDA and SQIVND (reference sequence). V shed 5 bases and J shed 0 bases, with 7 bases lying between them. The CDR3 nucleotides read TGTGCCAGTAGTGATAGAATGAACACTGAAGCTTTCTTT. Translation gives CASSDRMNTEAFF.

This CDR3 is CASSLNSFSNQPQHF. The CDR3 DNA reads as TGTGCCAGCAGCCTAAACAGCTTTAGCAATCAGCCCCAGCATTTT. This sequence joins TRBV5-6 and TRBJ1-5; no reliable D call. V was shortened by 4 bases and J by 0 bases, with 11 bases between the two germline ends. Germline CDR1 reads SGHDT; CDR2 reads YYEEEE. The CDR3 runs 15 residues.

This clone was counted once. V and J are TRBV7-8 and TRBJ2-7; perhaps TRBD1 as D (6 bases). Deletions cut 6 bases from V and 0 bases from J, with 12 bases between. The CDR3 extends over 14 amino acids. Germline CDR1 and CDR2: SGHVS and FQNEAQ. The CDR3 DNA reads TGTGCCAGCAGTAACGACAGGTACTCCTACGAGCAGTACTTC. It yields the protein CASSNDRYSYEQYF. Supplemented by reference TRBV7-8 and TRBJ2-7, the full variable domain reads GAGVSQSPRYKVAKRGQDVALRCDPISGHVSLFWYQQALGQGPEFLTYFQNEAQLDKSGLPSDRFFAERPEGSVSTLKIQRTQQEDSAVYLCASSNDRYSYEQYFGPGTRLTVT.

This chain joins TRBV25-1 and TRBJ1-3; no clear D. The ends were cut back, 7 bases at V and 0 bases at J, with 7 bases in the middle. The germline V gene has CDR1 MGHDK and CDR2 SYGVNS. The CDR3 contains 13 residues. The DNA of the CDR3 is TGTGCCAGCACCCATTTCTCTGGAAACACCATATATTTT. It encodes CASTHFSGNTIYF.

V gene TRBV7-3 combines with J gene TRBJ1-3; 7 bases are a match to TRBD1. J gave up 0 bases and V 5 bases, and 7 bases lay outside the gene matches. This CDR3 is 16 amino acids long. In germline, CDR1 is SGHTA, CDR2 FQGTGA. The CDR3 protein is CASSPTGARSGNTIYF. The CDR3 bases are TGTGCCAGCAGCCCTACAGGGGCCCGCTCTGGAAACACCATATATTTT.

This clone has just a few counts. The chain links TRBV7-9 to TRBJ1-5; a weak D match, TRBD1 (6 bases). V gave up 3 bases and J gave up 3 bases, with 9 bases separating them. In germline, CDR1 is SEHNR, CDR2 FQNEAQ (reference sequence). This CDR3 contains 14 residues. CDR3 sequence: CASSLGTNNQPQHF. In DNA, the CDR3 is TGTGCCAGCAGCTTGGGGACAAACAATCAGCCCCAGCATTTT.

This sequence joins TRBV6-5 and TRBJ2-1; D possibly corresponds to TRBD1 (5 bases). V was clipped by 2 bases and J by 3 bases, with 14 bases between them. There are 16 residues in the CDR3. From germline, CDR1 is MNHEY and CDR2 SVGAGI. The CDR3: CASSYTSLGDYNEQFF. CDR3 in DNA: TGTGCCAGCAGTTACACGAGCCTAGGGGACTACAATGAGCAGTTCTTC.